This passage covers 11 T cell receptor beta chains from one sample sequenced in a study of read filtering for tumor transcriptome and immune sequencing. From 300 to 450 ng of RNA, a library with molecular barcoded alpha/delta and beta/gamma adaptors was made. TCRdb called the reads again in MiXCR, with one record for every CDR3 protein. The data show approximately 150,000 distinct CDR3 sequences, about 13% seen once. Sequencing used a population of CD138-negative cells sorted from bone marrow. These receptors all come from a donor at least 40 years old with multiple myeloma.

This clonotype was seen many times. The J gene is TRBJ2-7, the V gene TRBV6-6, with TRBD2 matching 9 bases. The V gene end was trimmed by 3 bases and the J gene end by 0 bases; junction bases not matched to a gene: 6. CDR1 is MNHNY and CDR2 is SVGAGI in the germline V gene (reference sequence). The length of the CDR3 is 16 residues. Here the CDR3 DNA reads TGTGCCAGCAGTTATTCCCGGACTAGCGACTCCTACGAGCAGTACTTC. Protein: CASSYSRTSDSYEQYF.

The CDR3 is CSVGQGSSGANVLTF. CDR3 in DNA: TGCAGCGTTGGACAGGGAAGCTCTGGGGCCAACGTCCTGACTTTC. The genes are TRBV29-1 and TRBJ2-6; 7 bases agree with TRBD1. Germline V gene lookup returns CDR1 SQVTM and CDR2 ANQGSEA. The CDR3 totals 15 residues. Trimming cost V 4 bases and J 0 bases; bases outside gene matches: 3.

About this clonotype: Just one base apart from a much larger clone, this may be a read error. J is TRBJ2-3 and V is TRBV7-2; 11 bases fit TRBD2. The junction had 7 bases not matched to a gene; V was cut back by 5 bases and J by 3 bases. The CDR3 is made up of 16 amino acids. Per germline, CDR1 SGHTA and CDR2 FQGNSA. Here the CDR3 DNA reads TGTGCCAGCAGCAAAGAACTAGCGGGAGTTACAGATACGCAGTATTTT. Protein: CASSKELAGVTDTQYF.

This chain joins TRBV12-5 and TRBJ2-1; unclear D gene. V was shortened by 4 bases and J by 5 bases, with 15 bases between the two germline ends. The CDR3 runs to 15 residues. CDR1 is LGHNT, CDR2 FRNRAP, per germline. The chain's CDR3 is CASGSQPSPDNEQFF. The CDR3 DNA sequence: TGTGCTAGTGGTTCGCAACCTTCGCCGGACAATGAGCAGTTCTTC.

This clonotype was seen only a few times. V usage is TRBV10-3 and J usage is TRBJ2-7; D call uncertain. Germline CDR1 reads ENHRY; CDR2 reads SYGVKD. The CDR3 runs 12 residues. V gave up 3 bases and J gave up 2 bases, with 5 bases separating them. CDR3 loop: CAISDRAYEQYF. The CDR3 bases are TGTGCCATCAGTGACAGAGCCTACGAGCAGTACTTC.

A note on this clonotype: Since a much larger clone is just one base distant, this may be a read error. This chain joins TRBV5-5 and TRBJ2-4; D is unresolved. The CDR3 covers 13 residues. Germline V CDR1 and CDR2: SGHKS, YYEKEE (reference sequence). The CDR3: CANSVLAKNIQYF. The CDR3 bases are TGTGCCAACAGCGTTCTGGCCAAAAACATTCAGTACTTC.

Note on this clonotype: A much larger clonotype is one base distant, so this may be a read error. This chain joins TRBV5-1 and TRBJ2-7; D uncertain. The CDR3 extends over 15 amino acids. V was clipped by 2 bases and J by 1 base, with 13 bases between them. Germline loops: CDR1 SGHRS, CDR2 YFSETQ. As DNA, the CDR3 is TGCGCCAGCAGCTTTTCCGGGCCCAGTTCCTACGAGCAGTACTTC. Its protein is CASSFSGPSSYEQYF. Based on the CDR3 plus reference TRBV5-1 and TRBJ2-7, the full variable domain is KAGVTQTPRYLIKTRGQQVTLSCSPISGHRSVSWYQQTPGQGLQFLFEYFSETQRNKGNFPGRFSGRQFSNSRSEMNVSTLELGDSALYLCASSFSGPSSYEQYFGPGTRLTVT.

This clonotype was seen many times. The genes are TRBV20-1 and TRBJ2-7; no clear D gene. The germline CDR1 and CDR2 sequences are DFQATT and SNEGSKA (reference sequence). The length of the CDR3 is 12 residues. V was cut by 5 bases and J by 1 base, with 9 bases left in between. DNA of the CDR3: TGCAGTGCTCTCATGGAGTCCTACGAGCAGTACTTC. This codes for CSALMESYEQYF.

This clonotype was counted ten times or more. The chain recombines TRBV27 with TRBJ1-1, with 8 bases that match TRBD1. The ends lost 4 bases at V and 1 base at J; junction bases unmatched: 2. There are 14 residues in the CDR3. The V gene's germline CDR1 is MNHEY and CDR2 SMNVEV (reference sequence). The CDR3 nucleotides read TGTGCCAGCAGTTCGGGACAGGCGAACACTGAAGCTTTCTTT. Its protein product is CASSSGQANTEAFF.

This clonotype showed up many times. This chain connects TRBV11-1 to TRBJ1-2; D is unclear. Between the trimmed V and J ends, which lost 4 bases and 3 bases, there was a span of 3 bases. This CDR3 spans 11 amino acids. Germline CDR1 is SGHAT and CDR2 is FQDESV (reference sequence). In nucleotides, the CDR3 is TGTGCCAGCAGCTCCGACTATGGCTACACCTTC. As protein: CASSSDYGYTF.

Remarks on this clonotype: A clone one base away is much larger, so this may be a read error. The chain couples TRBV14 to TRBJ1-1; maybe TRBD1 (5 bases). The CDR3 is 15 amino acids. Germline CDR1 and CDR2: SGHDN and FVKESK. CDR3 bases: TGTGCCAGCAGCCGGCGGCGGGGGACGAACACTCAAGCTTTCTTT. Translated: CASSRRRGTNTQAFF.